Following are 30 T cell receptor beta chains from one sample sequenced in a study of T cell repertoires in cytomegalovirus infection. TCRdb reprocessed the reads with MiXCR, giving one entry per CDR3 protein. The data show some 500,000 distinct CDR3 sequences, around two fifths seen once. Their specific antigens are unknown. The sample consisted of cultured PBMCs, taken from culture after CMV antigen stimulation. The source is a human donor in good health (CMV status not recorded). Some clones in this sample may be carry-over from other donors' samples.

The gene calls are TRBV11-2 and TRBJ2-7; 7 nucleotides match TRBD1. Trimming at V came to 0 bases and at J to 4 bases, leaving 3 bases not matched to a gene. The CDR3 consists of 14 residues. The germline V gene encodes CDR1 SGHAT and CDR2 FQNNGV. The CDR3 protein is CASSLENRGYEQYF. DNA for the CDR3: TGTGCCAGCAGCTTAGAGAACAGGGGATACGAGCAGTACTTC.

The chain employs TRBV7-2 and TRBJ2-1; possible D gene TRBD2, 7 bases. The CDR3 is 15 residues long. V lost 6 bases to trimming and J lost 8 bases, with 20 bases between them. Germline-derived CDR1 and CDR2 are SGHTA and FQGNSA. The DNA for the CDR3 is TGTGCCAGCAGTTCCCGGGGGGCAAGGTTCGATGAGCAGTTCTTC. Its translation is CASSSRGARFDEQFF.

In its sample, this clonotype was seen a few times. V usage is TRBV7-6 and J usage is TRBJ2-1; D may be TRBD1 (6 bases). The V gene's germline CDR1 is SGHVS and CDR2 FNYEAQ. V lost 5 bases to trimming and J lost 7 bases, with 12 bases between them. There are 13 residues in the CDR3. Written as DNA, the CDR3 is TGTGCCAGCAGCCTAACAGGGTTGAATGAGCAGTTCTTC. As protein: CASSLTGLNEQFF.

The CDR3: CASSPPRVDTTGELFF. The CDR3 coding sequence is TGTGCCAGCTCACCACCTCGCGTTGATACCACCGGGGAGCTGTTTTTT. The chain recombines TRBV18 with TRBJ2-2; D is ambiguous. The germline gives CDR1 KGHSH, CDR2 LQKENI. Trimming took 0 bases from V and 4 from J, leaving 12 bases between them. The CDR3 runs 16 residues.

This clonotype showed up just a few times. V gene TRBV12-3 or TRBV12-4 combines with J gene TRBJ2-5, with a tentative D call TRBD2 (6 bases). The V and J ends lost 5 bases and 2 bases respectively, with 15 bases between them. The CDR3 consists of 15 residues. CDR3 residues: CASSAGTRWQETQYF. CDR3 coding DNA: TGTGCCAGCAGTGCCGGGACTCGGTGGCAAGAGACCCAGTACTTC.

In its sample, this clonotype was seen a few times. The chain carries TRBV4-3 and TRBJ2-3; a possible D gene is TRBD2 (6 bases). The ends were cut back, 4 bases at V and 2 bases at J, with 25 bases in the middle. This CDR3 is built from 19 residues. Germline values: CDR1 LGHNA, CDR2 YSLEER. The CDR3 reads CASSPGLTRLGSITDTQYF. In nucleotides, the CDR3 is TGCGCCAGCAGCCCCGGACTAACGCGATTAGGTTCAATCACAGATACGCAGTATTTT.

This clonotype showed up many times. This chain uses TRBV7-2 with TRBJ1-5; 11 positions match TRBD1. Looked up from germline, CDR1 is SGHTA and CDR2 is FQGNSA. The V segment lost 4 bases and the J segment 3 bases; nucleotides outside the gene matches: 8. There are 17 residues in the CDR3. The DNA of the CDR3 is TGTGCCAGCAGCTGGGACACTGGACAGGGGGCCAATCAGCCCCAGCATTTT. As protein: CASSWDTGQGANQPQHF.

A single count supports this clonotype. V and J are TRBV18 and TRBJ2-7, with TRBD1 matching over 10 bases. Looked up from germline, CDR1 is KGHSH and CDR2 is LQKENI. This CDR3 is 14 amino acids long. V shed 6 bases and J 7 bases; nucleotides not matched to a gene: 9. The CDR3 DNA follows: TGTGCCAGCTCCCCCGGGACAGGGGAGGGGGAGCAGTACTTC. Protein product: CASSPGTGEGEQYF.

V is TRBV6-5 and J is TRBJ2-5; 9 bases fit TRBD2. There are 15 residues in the CDR3. Per the germline V gene, CDR1 is MNHEY and CDR2 is SVGAGI. The junction had 3 bases not matched to a gene; V was cut back by 0 bases and J by 4 bases. This CDR3 reads CASSYSSSGRETQYF. CDR3 DNA sequence: TGTGCCAGCAGTTACTCTAGTAGCGGGAGAGAGACCCAGTACTTC.

The chain employs TRBV7-8 and TRBJ2-3; 9 bases align to TRBD2. Looked up from germline, CDR1 is SGHVS and CDR2 is FQNEAQ. V trimming: 1 base; J trimming: 5 bases; junction bases outside the gene matches: 7. This CDR3 has 16 amino acids. The CDR3 sequence is CASSLVVASGEDTQYF. The CDR3 coding sequence is TGTGCCAGCAGCTTAGTGGTGGCTAGCGGGGAAGATACGCAGTATTTT.

This chain joins TRBV2 and TRBJ2-1; D uncertain. The germline V gene encodes CDR1 SNHLY and CDR2 FYNNEI. This CDR3 contains 13 residues. Trimming pared 4 bases from V and 4 bases from J, leaving 8 bases between. The DNA of the CDR3 is TGTGCCAGCAGTGTTTTGCGGTACAATGAGCAGTTCTTC. This gives the protein CASSVLRYNEQFF.

This clonotype was seen more than once but under ten times. V is TRBV18 and J is TRBJ2-3, with D perhaps TRBD1 (6 bases). The CDR3 is made up of 15 amino acids. V was pared by 8 bases and J by 0 bases, with 15 bases between. CDR1 and CDR2 (germline): KGHSH, LQKENI. DNA of the CDR3: TGTGCCAGCACAACTTCCAGGGGAAGCACAGATACGCAGTATTTT. It yields the protein CASTTSRGSTDTQYF.

This chain uses TRBV10-3 with TRBJ2-3, with D perhaps TRBD2 (6 bases). Germline CDR1 ENHRY, CDR2 SYGVKD. This CDR3 is built from 15 residues. Trimming took off 0 bases at V and 6 bases at J, with 13 bases between the two ends. CDR3 nucleotides: TGTGCCATCAGTGAGTCGGCGGGATTAGCTGATACGCAGTATTTT. Translation gives CAISESAGLADTQYF.

This rearrangement joins TRBV7-2 to TRBJ1-2, with D perhaps matching TRBD1 (5 bases). The length of the CDR3 is 15 residues. V was pared by 4 bases and J by 4 bases, with 16 bases between. CDR1 SGHTA and CDR2 FQGNSA come from the germline V gene. The CDR3: CASSSGPTESYGYTF. As DNA, the CDR3 is TGTGCCAGCAGCTCGGGCCCGACAGAGAGCTATGGCTACACCTTC.

This chain joins TRBV11-2 and TRBJ1-6; 10 nucleotides align to TRBD1. V lost 5 bases, J lost 5 bases, and 6 bases stayed unmatched. There are 16 residues in the CDR3. The germline gives CDR1 SGHAT, CDR2 FQNNGV. The CDR3 bases are TGTGCCAGCAGCAACCGGGACAGGGGAAATAATTCACCCCTCCACTTT. This sequence encodes CASSNRDRGNNSPLHF.

This clonotype was found many times. The chain uses TRBV12-3 or TRBV12-4 and TRBJ1-1; TRBD1 matches 7 bases. Trimming removed 6 bases from V and 3 bases from J; junction bases left unmatched: 7. The CDR3 covers 14 residues. This chain's CDR3 is CASSPDRVYTEAFF. The CDR3 bases are TGTGCCAGCAGCCCCGACAGGGTGTACACTGAAGCTTTCTTT.

This clonotype was observed a few times. The chain has TRBV6-5 and TRBJ2-7; D might be TRBD2 (6 bases). The CDR3 length is 14 residues. Trimming shortened V by 0 bases and J by 2 bases, and 8 bases separated the two germline ends. In germline, CDR1 is MNHEY, CDR2 SVGAGI. Here the CDR3 reads CASSYSRTTYEQYF. CDR3 coding DNA: TGTGCCAGCAGTTACTCCAGGACTACCTACGAGCAGTACTTC.

The V call is TRBV20-1, the J call TRBJ2-4, with a weak D call TRBD2 (7 bases). CDR1 and CDR2 (germline): DFQATT, SNEGSKA (reference sequence). Trimming pared 6 bases from V and 6 bases from J, leaving 24 bases between. The CDR3 is 16 amino acids. This chain's CDR3 is CSAGGGLGGGRNIQYF. For the CDR3, the DNA is TGCAGTGCGGGGGGGGGACTCGGGGGCGGGAGAAACATTCAGTACTTC.

For this clonotype: This may stem from a read error, because a much larger clone lies one nucleotide away. The chain is built from TRBV7-2 and TRBJ1-2, with D perhaps matching TRBD1 (6 bases). CDR1 and CDR2 from the germline V gene are SGHTA and FQGNSA. Between the trimmed V and J ends, which lost 1 base and 6 bases, there was a span of 9 bases. CDR3 length: 13 residues. Here the CDR3 DNA reads TGTGCCAGCAGCTTAGACAGGGTGGATGGCTACACCTTC. Translated: CASSLDRVDGYTF.

CDR3 nucleotide sequence: TGTGCCAGCAGCGGCCTCGAGGACAGGCCCCCCGAGCAGTACTTC. It translates to CASSGLEDRPPEQYF. The V call is TRBV5-6, the J call TRBJ2-7; 7 nucleotides align to TRBD1. The CDR3 consists of 15 residues. With 4 bases clipped from V and 6 bases from J, the junction kept 13 bases outside the gene matches. Germline-derived CDR1 and CDR2 are SGHDT and YYEEEE.

This clonotype was seen at least ten times. The genes are TRBV12-3 or TRBV12-4 and TRBJ2-3, with D hard to call. V dropped 6 bases and J dropped 0 bases, with 4 bases sitting between them. The length of the CDR3 is 12 residues. The CDR3 coding sequence is TGTGCCAGCAGCTCAAGCACAGATACGCAGTATTTT. It specifies CASSSSTDTQYF.

This clonotype has a handful of counts. The chain couples TRBV7-6 to TRBJ2-5; TRBD2 matches 10 bases. Germline loops: CDR1 SGHVS, CDR2 FNYEAQ. The CDR3 spans 15 residues. Trimming took 2 bases from V and 4 from J; bases not matched to a gene: 4. The CDR3 loop is CASSLWLAGVETQYF. CDR3 in DNA: TGTGCCAGCAGCTTATGGCTAGCGGGAGTAGAGACCCAGTACTTC. The full variable domain, with the rest looked up from reference TRBV7-6 and TRBJ2-5, is GAGVSQSPRYKVTKRGQDVALRCDPISGHVSLYWYRQALGQGPEFLTYFNYEAQQDKSGLPNDRFSAERPEGSISTLTIQRTEQRDSAMYRCASSLWLAGVETQYFGPGTRLLVL.

This clonotype was seen more than once but under ten times. This chain uses TRBV5-4 with TRBJ2-4, with 9 bases fitting TRBD1. Germline V lookup: CDR1 SGHNT, CDR2 YYREEE (reference sequence). V lost 4 bases, J lost 12 bases, and 5 bases stayed unmatched. The CDR3 contains 12 residues. The DNA for the CDR3 is TGTGCCAGCAGCCTGGGGACAGGGAATCAGTACTTC. As protein: CASSLGTGNQYF.

This chain uses TRBV12-3 or TRBV12-4 with TRBJ1-4, with 7 bases identical to TRBD1. The CDR3 spans 15 residues. The junction had 6 bases not matched to a gene; V was cut back by 0 bases and J by 8 bases. The CDR3 reads CASSLAGGTHEKLFF. For the CDR3, the DNA is TGTGCCAGCAGTTTAGCAGGGGGCACCCACGAAAAACTGTTTTTT.

J is TRBJ1-2 and V is TRBV7-9; TRBD1 aligns across 7 bases. Trimming took 3 bases from V and 8 from J; bases not matched to a gene: 9. Per germline, CDR1 SEHNR and CDR2 FQNEAQ (reference sequence). This CDR3 is built from 14 residues. The DNA for the CDR3 is TGTGCCAGCAGCTTCGAGACAGGGACCTACGGCTACACCTTC. Residues: CASSFETGTYGYTF. Together with reference TRBV7-9 and TRBJ1-2, the CDR3 gives the full variable domain: DTGVSQNPRHKITKRGQNVTFRCDPISEHNRLYWYRQTLGQGPEFLTYFQNEAQLEKSRLLSDRFSAERPKGSFSTLEIQRTEQGDSAMYLCASSFETGTYGYTFGSGTRLTVV.

The rearrangement uses TRBV10-3 and TRBJ2-1, with D maybe TRBD1 (6 bases). Trimming stripped 11 bases from V and 3 bases from J, with 11 bases between. CDR1 and CDR2 from the germline V gene are ENHRY and SYGVKD. The CDR3 consists of 12 residues. The CDR3 DNA sequence: TGTGCCGCTACAGGGAACTACAATGAGCAGTTCTTC. It encodes CAATGNYNEQFF.

This clonotype was detected only a few times. This rearrangement joins TRBV7-9 to TRBJ1-1; D ambiguous. Germline V gives CDR1 SEHNR, CDR2 FQNEAQ (reference sequence). V was shortened by 3 bases and J by 6 bases, with 2 bases between the two germline ends. The CDR3 runs 10 residues. The CDR3 loop reads CASSFSEAFF. The CDR3 nucleotides read TGTGCCAGCAGCTTCTCTGAAGCTTTCTTT.

This clonotype has ten or more counts. The gene calls are TRBV7-2 and TRBJ2-5; 7 bases agree with TRBD1. The V segment lost 8 bases and the J segment 2 bases; nucleotides outside the gene matches: 2. The CDR3 totals 12 residues. From germline, CDR1 is SGHTA and CDR2 FQGNSA. CDR3 DNA: TGTGCCAGCCGGGACAGACAAGAGACCCAGTACTTC. Residues: CASRDRQETQYF.

CDR3 protein: CASSHPSGAGRVTYEQYF. CDR3 nucleotides: TGTGCCAGCAGCCACCCCAGTGGAGCAGGGCGCGTTACCTACGAGCAGTACTTC. The V and J genes are TRBV12-3 or TRBV12-4 and TRBJ2-7; perhaps TRBD1 as D (5 bases). There are 18 residues in the CDR3. Trimming stripped 6 bases from V and 2 bases from J, with 26 bases between.

The rearrangement links TRBV7-2 to TRBJ2-3, with 12 bases aligning to TRBD2. Germline CDR1 SGHTA, CDR2 FQGNSA. V shed 3 bases and J 0 bases; nucleotides not matched to a gene: 4. The CDR3 is made up of 17 amino acids. CDR3 coding DNA: TGTGCCAGCAGCTTGTGGACTAGCGGGACTAGCACAGATACGCAGTATTTT. Translating it yields CASSLWTSGTSTDTQYF.